This T cell receptor (beta chain) was recorded in a study of T and B cells in COVID-19 patients. Overall study results and limits: No sequencing was yet done of CD4+, regulatory or CD8+ subsets, or of SARS-CoV-2-responsive or tetramer+ sorted cells.

Worth noting for this clonotype: Its antigen is currently unknown. A clone one base away is much larger, so this may be a read error.

Blood genomic DNA input for TRB amplification was about 240-550 ng. Germline values: CDR1 SGHNT, CDR2 YYREEE (reference sequence). The CDR3 contains 14 residues. V was pared by 9 bases and J by 3 bases, with 19 bases between. BIOMED2 TRB-A/B primer pools were used in multiplex TRB PCR. TCRdb re-called the multiplex PCR reads with MiXCR, one entry per CDR3 protein. The data show about 4,100 distinct CDR3 sequences, about a quarter seen once. Sequenced: blood. This TCR came from a human donor with active COVID-19. The donor label of this sample is uncertain. V gene TRBV5-4 combines with J gene TRBJ2-7; unclear D gene. DNA for the CDR3: TGTGCCAACAATCCATCGGGTGCTAACTACGAGCAGTACTTC. Translation: CANNPSGANYEQYF.